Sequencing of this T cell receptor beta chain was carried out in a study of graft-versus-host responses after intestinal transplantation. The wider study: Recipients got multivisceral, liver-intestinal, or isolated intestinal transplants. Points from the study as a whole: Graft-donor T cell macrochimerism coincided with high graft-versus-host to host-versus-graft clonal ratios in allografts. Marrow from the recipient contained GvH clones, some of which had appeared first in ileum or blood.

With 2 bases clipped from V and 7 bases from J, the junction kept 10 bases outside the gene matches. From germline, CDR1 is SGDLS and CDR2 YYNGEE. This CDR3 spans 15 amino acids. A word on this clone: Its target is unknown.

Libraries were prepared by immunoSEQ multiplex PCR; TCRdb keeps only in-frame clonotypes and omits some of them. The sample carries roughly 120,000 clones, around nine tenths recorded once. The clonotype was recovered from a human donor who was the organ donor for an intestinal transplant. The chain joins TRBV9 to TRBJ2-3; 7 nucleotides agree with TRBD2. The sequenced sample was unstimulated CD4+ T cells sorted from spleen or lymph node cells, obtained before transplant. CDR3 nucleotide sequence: TGTGCCAGCAGCGTGCTAGCGGACGATCTCAATACGCAGTATTTT. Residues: CASSVLADDLNTQYF.